This T cell receptor (beta chain) emerged from a study of cytotoxic CD8 clonotypes in ibrutinib-treated CLL. From germline, CDR1 is WSHSY and CDR2 SAAADI. The trim removed 7 bases at V and 2 bases at J, leaving 5 bases unmatched. The CDR3 covers 15 residues. The protocol was immunoSEQ multiplex PCR, while the TCRdb copy is restricted to in-frame clones and leaves out a portion. The sample includes approximately 150,000 clones, approximately 80% of them seen just once. The sequence was obtained from a human donor with chronic lymphocytic leukemia. V is TRBV10-2 and J is TRBJ2-6; TRBD1 agrees at 7 bases. This specimen consisted of PBMCs, obtained after 12 months of ibrutinib treatment. The CDR3 loop is CASILQGTGANVLTF. The CDR3 DNA reads TGCGCCAGCATCCTACAGGGGACTGGGGCCAACGTCCTGACTTTC.